A single TCR beta chain is shown here with its context. Antigen unknown. This entry belongs to a study of blood T cells in healthy people across ages. Through a sample-barcoded 5' primer and a J-beta primer mix, a second PCR was run for roughly 6 to 11 cycles. TCRdb reprocessed the 5' RACE reads with MiXCR, giving one entry per CDR3 protein. The sample has about 1,400,000 distinct CDR3 sequences; 42% are singletons. Whole-study results and caveats: The percentage of naive T cells correlated strongly with TCR beta diversity.

Trimming took 9 bases from V and 10 from J, leaving 23 bases between them. The germline V gene encodes CDR1 SGHDT and CDR2 YYEEEE. This CDR3 is built from 14 residues. This sequence joins TRBV5-6 and TRBJ2-1, with D tentatively TRBD2 (6 bases). The sequence was collected from a young woman in good health. Source material: blood. CDR3: CATAVSGSSYEQFF. The CDR3, as DNA: TGTGCCACCGCGGTTAGCGGAAGCTCCTACGAGCAGTTCTTC.